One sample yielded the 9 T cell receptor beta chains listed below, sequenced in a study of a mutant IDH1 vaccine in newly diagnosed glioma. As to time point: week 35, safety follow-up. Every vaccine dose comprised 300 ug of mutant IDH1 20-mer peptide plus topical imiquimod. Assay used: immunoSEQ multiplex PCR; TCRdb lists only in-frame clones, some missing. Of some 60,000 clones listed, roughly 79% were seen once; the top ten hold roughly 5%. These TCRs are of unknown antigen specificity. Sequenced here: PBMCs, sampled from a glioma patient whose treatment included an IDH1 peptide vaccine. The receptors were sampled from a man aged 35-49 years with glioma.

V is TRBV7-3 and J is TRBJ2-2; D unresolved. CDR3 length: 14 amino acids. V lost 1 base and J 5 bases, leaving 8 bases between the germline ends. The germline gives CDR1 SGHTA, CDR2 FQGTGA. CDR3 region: CASSLKARTGELFF. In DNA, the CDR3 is TGTGCCAGCAGCTTAAAGGCGAGAACCGGGGAGCTGTTTTTT.

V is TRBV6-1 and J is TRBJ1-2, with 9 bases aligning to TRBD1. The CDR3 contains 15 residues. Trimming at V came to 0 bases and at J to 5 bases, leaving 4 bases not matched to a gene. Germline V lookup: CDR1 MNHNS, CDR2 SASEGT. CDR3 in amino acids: CASSEAGTGLYGYTF. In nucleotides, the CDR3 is TGTGCCAGCAGTGAAGCCGGGACAGGGCTTTATGGCTACACCTTC.

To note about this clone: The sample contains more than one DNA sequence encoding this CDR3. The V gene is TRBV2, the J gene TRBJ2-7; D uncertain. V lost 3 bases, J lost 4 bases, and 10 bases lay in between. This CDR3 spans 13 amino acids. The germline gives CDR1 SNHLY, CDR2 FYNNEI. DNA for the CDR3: TGTGCCAGCAGTGATTCTGGGAATTACGAGCAGTACTTC. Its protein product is CASSDSGNYEQYF.

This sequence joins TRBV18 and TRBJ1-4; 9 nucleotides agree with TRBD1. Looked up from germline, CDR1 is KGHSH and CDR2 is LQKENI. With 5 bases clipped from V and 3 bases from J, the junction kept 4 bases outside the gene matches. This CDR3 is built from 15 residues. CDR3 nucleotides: TGTGCCAGCTCATCCGGGACAGGGCCTAATGAAAAACTGTTTTTT. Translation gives CASSSGTGPNEKLFF. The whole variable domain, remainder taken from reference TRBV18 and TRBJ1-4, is NAGVMQNPRHLVRRRGQEARLRCSPMKGHSHVYWYRQLPEEGLKFMVYLQKENIIDESGMPKERFSAEFPKEGPSILRIQQVVRGDSAAYFCASSSGTGPNEKLFFGSGTQLSVL.

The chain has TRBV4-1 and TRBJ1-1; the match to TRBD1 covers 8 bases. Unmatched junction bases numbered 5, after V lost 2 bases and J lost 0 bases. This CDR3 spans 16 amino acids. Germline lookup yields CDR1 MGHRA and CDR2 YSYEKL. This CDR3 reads CASSQPGTGLNTEAFF. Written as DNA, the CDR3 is TGCGCCAGCAGCCAACCCGGGACAGGCCTGAACACTGAAGCTTTCTTT.

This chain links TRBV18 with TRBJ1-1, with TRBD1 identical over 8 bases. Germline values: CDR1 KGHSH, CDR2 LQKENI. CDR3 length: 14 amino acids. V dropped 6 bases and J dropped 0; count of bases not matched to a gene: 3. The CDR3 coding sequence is TGTGCCAGCTCGAGACAGGGGATGAACACTGAAGCTTTCTTT. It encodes CASSRQGMNTEAFF.

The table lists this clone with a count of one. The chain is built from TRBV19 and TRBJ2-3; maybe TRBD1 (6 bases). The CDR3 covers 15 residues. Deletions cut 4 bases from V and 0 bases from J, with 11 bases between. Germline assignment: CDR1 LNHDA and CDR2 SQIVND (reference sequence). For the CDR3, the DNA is TGTGCCAGTAGTACAGGGGCAACTAGCACAGATACGCAGTATTTT. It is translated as CASSTGATSTDTQYF.

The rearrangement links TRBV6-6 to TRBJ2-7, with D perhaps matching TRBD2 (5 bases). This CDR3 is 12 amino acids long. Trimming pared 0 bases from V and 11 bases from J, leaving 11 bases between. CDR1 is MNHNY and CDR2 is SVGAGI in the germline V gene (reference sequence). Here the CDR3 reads CASSYSPGIKYF. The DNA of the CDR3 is TGTGCCAGCAGTTACTCCCCCGGGATAAAGTACTTC.

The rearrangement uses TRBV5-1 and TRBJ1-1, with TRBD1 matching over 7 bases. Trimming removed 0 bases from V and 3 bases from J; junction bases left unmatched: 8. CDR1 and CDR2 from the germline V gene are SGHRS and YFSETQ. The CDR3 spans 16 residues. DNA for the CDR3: TGCGCCAGCAGCTTGGGAGGGGGCCGGGGGTACACTGAAGCTTTCTTT. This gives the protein CASSLGGGRGYTEAFF.